This is a list of T cell receptor beta chains from one sample in a study of T cells expressing NK-cell markers. TCRdb re-called the 5' RACE reads and gives one entry per CDR3 protein, without DNA. Its clone listing holds fewer than 40,000 distinct CDR3 sequences. Sample: blood T cells: a sorted CD56 or NKG2C T cell subset, CD4+ or CD8+ T cells, or bulk PBMC T cells (not recorded which). The receptors stem from a woman aged 18-70 years in good health. Each CDR3 is given with its conserved first and last residue.

j_call: TRBJ1-5
v_call: TRBV12-5
cdr3_aa: CASAQGSSNQPQHF

j_call: TRBJ2-3
v_call: TRBV7-6
cdr3_aa: CASSQTGMNTDTQYF

j_call: TRBJ1-6
v_call: TRBV18
cdr3_aa: CASSRTVDLSSYNSPLHF

j_call: TRBJ1-1
v_call: TRBV2
cdr3_aa: CASSEPRVTEAFF

j_call: TRBJ1-4
v_call: TRBV5-1
cdr3_aa: CASSLEWVDEKLFF

j_call: TRBJ2-2
v_call: TRBV2
cdr3_aa: CASSEDRQTPNTGELFF

j_call: TRBJ2-1
v_call: TRBV5-1
cdr3_aa: CASSLAAGPAHEQFF

j_call: TRBJ2-7
v_call: TRBV6-1
cdr3_aa: CASSGLAGVLYEQYF

j_call: TRBJ2-1
v_call: TRBV11-2
cdr3_aa: CASSLVRGRDEQFF

j_call: TRBJ2-1
v_call: TRBV11-2
cdr3_aa: CASSFRTGYNEQFF